This TCR beta chain appears in the sequencing data of a study of blood T cell repertoires in COVID-19. Across the whole study: Sites in the United States, Italy and Spain provided acute and convalescent COVID-19 samples. PBMCs, B-cell-depleted T cells, or T cells provided the cDNA or gDNA that made up the material.

Trimming left V 2 bases short and J 3 bases short, with 10 bases between. CDR1 LGHDT and CDR2 YNNKEL come from the germline V gene (reference sequence). The CDR3 totals 14 residues. Per the study methods: Nucleated cell counts were estimated from reference gene primer amplification. Profiled with immunoSEQ multiplex PCR; TCRdb holds only in-frame clones, not every one. That table supplies the V and J calls and clone size; D and trimming were determined from the DNA. The sample lists roughly 130,000 clones; roughly 83% were seen once. This clone was detected only once. This chain uses TRBV3-1 (or the pseudogene TRBV3-2) with TRBJ1-2; possible D gene TRBD1, 6 bases. Sequencing used peripheral blood. The TCR comes from a woman aged 30 to 39 who had recovered from COVID-19. Written as DNA, the CDR3 is TGTGCCAGCAGCCAACGTTCAGGGGACTATGGCTACACCTTC. Translating it yields CASSQRSGDYGYTF.